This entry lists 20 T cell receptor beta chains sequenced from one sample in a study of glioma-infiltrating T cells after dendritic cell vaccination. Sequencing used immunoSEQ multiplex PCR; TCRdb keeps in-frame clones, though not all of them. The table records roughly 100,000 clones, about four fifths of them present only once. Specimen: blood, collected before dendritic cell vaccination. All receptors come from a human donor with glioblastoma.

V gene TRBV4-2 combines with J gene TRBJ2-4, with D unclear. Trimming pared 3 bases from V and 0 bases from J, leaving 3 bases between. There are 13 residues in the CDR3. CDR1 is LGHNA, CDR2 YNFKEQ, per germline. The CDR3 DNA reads TGTGCCAGCAGCCACCTAGCCAAAAACATTCAGTACTTC. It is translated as CASSHLAKNIQYF.

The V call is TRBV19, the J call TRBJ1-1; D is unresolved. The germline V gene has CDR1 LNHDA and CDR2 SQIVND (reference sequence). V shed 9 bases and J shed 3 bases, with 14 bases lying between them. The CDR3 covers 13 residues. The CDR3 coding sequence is TGTGCCAGCACCTTCAACAGATACACTGAAGCTTTCTTT. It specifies CASTFNRYTEAFF.

The CDR3 nucleotides are TGCGCCAGCAGCCAAGGGATTGGGACAGCAGATGGCTACACCTTC. This gives the protein CASSQGIGTADGYTF. The rearrangement links TRBV4-1 to TRBJ1-2; TRBD1 matches at 7 bases. This CDR3 is built from 15 residues. Germline-derived CDR1 and CDR2 are MGHRA and YSYEKL. With 1 base clipped from V and 6 bases from J, the junction kept 8 bases outside the gene matches.

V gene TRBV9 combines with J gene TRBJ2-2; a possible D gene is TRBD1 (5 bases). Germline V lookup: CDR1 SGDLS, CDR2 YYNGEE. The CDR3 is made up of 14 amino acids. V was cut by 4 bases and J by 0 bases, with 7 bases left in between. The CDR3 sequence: CASSWTPNTGELFF. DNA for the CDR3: TGTGCCAGCAGCTGGACACCGAACACCGGGGAGCTGTTTTTT. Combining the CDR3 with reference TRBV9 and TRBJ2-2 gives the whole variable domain DSGVTQTPKHLITATGQRVTLRCSPRSGDLSVYWYQQSLDQGLQFLIQYYNGEERAKGNILERFSAQQFPDLHSELNLSSLELGDSALYFCASSWTPNTGELFFGEGSRLTVL.

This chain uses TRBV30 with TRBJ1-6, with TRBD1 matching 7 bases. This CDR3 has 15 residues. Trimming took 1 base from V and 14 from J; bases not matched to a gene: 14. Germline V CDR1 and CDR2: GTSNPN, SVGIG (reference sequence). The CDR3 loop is CAWSAGTAGEISLHF. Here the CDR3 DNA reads TGTGCCTGGAGTGCCGGGACAGCCGGGGAGATTTCCCTCCACTTT. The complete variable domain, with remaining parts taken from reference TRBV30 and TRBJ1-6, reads SQTIHQWPATLVQPVGSPLSLECTVEGTSNPNLYWYRQAAGRGLQLLFYSVGIGQISSEVPQNLSASRPQDRQFILSSKKLLLSDSGFYLCAWSAGTAGEISLHFGNGTRLTVT.

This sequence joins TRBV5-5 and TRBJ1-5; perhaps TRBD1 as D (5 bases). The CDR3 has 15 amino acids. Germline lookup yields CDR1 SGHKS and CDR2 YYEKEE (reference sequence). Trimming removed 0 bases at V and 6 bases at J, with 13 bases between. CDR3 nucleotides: TGTGCCAGCAGCTTGGCTGGGCAGGGAGGTCAGCCCCAGCATTTT. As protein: CASSLAGQGGQPQHF.

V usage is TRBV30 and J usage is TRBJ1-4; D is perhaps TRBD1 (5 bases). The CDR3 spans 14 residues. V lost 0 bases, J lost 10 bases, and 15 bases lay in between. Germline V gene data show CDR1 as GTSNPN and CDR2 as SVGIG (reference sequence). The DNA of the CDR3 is TGTGCCTGGAGTGTCCGGGACTCCGGAGGAAAACTGTTTTTT. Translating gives CAWSVRDSGGKLFF.

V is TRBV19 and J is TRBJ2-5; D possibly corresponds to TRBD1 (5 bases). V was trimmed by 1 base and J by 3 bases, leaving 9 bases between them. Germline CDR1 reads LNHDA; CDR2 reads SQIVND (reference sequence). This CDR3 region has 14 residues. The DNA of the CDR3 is TGTGCCAGTAGTATAGGGGGCTGGAAAGAGACCCAGTACTTC. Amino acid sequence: CASSIGGWKETQYF.

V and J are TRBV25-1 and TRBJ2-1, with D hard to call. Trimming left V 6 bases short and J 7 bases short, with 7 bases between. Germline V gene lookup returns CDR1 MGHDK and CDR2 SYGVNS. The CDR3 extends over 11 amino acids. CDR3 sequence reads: CASSPENEQFF. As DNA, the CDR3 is TGTGCCAGCAGCCCCGAGAATGAGCAGTTCTTC.

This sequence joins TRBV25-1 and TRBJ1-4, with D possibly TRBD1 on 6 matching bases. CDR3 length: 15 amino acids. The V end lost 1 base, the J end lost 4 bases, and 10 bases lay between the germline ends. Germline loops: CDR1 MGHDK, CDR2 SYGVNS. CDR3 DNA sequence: TGTGCCAGCAGTGAATCAGGACAGCTTAATGAAAAACTGTTTTTT. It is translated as CASSESGQLNEKLFF.

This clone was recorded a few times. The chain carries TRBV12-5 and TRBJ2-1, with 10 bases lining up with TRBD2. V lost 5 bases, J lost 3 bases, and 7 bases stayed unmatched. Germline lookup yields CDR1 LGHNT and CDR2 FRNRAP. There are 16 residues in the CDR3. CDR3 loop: CASGSGGVRGYNEQFF. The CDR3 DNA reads TGTGCTAGTGGTAGCGGGGGGGTACGGGGCTACAATGAGCAGTTCTTC.

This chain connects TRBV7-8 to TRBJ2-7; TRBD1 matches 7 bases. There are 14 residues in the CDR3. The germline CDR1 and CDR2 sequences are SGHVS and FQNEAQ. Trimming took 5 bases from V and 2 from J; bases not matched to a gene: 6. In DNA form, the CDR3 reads TGTGCCAGCAGCCGAACGGGACAGCCCTACGAGCAGTACTTC. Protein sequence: CASSRTGQPYEQYF.

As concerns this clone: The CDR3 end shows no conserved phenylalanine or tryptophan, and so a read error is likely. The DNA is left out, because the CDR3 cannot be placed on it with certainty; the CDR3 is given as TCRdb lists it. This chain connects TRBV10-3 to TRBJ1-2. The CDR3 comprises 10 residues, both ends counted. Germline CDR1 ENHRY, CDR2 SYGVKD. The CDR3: CAISDPGVAL.

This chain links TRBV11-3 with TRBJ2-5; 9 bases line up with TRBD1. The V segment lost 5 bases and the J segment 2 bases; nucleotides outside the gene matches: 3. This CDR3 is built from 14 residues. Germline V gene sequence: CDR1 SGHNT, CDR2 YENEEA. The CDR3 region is CASSPGQGQETQYF. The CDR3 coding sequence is TGTGCCAGCAGCCCTGGACAGGGGCAAGAGACCCAGTACTTC.

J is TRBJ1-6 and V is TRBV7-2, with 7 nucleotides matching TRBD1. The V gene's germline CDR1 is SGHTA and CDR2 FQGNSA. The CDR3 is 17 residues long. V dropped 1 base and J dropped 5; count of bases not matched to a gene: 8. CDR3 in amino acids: CASSLGRDSLNNSPLHF. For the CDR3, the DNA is TGTGCCAGCAGCTTAGGCCGGGACAGTCTTAATAATTCACCCCTCCACTTT.

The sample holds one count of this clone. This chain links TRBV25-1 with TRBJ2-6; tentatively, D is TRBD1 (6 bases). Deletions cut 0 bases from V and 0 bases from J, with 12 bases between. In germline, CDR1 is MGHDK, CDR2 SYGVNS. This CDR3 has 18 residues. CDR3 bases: TGTGCCAGCAGTGAATATATACAGGGAAACTCTGGGGCCAACGTCCTGACTTTC. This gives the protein CASSEYIQGNSGANVLTF.

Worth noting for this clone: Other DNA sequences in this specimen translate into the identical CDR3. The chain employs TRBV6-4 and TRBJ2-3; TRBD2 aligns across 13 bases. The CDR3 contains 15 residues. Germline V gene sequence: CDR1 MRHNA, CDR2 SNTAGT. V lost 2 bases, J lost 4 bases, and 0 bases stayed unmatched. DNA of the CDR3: TGTGCCAGCAGTGACGGGACTAGCGGGGCAGATACGCAGTATTTT. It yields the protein CASSDGTSGADTQYF.

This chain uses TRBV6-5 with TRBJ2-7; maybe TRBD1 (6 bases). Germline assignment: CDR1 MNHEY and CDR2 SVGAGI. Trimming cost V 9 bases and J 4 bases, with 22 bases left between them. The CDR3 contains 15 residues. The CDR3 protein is CASKDRDTVIYEQYF. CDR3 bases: TGTGCCAGTAAGGATAGGGACACCGTTATTTACGAGCAGTACTTC.

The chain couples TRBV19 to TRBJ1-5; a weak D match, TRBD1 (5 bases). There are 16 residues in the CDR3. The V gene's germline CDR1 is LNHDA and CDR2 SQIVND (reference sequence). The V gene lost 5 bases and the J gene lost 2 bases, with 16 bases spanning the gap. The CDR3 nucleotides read TGTGCCAGTAGTCAACAGGCTTTGGTGGGCAATCAGCCCCAGCATTTT. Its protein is CASSQQALVGNQPQHF.

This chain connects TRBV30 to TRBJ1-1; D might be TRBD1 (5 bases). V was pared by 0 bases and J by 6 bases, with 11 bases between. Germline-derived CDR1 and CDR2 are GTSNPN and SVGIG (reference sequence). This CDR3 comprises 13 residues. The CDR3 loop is CAWSVRSGAEAFF. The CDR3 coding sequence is TGTGCCTGGAGTGTACGGTCGGGGGCTGAAGCTTTCTTT.